This T cell receptor beta chain was captured in a study of blood T cell repertoires in COVID-19. Categorization into cohorts depended on clinical history that participants reported. Losses at the gene ends were 5 bases for V and 7 bases for J; bases not matched to a gene: 11. CDR1 is SGHNT and CDR2 is YYREEE in the germline V gene (reference sequence). This CDR3 region has 14 residues. TCRdb's table, derived via immunoSEQ multiplex PCR, lists solely in-frame clones and lacks some. Of nearly 200,000 clones listed, roughly 80% are singletons. The specimen was PBMCs or T cells enriched from blood (not recorded which). This clonotype was sampled from a man aged 40-49 years who had recovered from COVID-19. This chain connects TRBV5-4 to TRBJ2-7, with 8 bases fitting TRBD2. The CDR3 DNA reads TGTGCCAGCAGTATACGGGGGGGAGTGGATGAGCAGTACTTC. It translates to CASSIRGGVDEQYF.